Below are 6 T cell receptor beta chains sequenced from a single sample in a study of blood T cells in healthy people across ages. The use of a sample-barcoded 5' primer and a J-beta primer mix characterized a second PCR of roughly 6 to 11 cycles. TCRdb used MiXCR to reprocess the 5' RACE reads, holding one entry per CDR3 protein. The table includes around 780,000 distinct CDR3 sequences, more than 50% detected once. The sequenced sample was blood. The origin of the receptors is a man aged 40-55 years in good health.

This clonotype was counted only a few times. Written as DNA, the CDR3 is TGTGCCAGCAGCCCCCTTGGGACAAGCTCTATTTCTGGGGCCAACGTCCTGACTTTC. Translated: CASSPLGTSSISGANVLTF. The V call is TRBV4-2, the J call TRBJ2-6, with a tentative D call TRBD1 (6 bases). In germline, CDR1 is LGHNA, CDR2 YNFKEQ. V was clipped by 4 bases and J by 1 base, with 20 bases between them. The CDR3 totals 19 residues.

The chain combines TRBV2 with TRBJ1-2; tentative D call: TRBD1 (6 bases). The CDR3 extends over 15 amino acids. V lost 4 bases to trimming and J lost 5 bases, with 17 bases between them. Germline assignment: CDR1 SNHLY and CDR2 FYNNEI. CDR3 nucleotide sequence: TGTGCCAGCAGTGCAGAACAGGGAGGGGGATATGGCTACACCTTC. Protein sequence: CASSAEQGGGYGYTF.

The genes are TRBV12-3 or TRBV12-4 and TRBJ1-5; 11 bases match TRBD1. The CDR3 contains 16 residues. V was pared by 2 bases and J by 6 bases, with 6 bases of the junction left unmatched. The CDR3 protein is CASSLIGTGGSQPQHF. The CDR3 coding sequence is TGTGCCAGCAGTTTAATCGGGACAGGGGGGAGTCAGCCCCAGCATTTT.

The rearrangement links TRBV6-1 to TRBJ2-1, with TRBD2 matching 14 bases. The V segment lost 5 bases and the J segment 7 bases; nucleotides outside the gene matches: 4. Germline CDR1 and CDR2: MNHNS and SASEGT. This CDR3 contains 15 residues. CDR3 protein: CASSKTSGGVNEQFF. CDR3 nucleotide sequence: TGTGCCAGCAGTAAGACTAGCGGGGGGGTAAATGAGCAGTTCTTC.

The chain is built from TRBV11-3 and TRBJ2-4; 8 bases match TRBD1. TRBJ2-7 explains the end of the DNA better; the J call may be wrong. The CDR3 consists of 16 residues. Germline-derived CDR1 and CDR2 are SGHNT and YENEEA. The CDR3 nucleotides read TGTGCCAGCAGCGCCTCTCGGGACAGGATTCTGGACGAGCAGTACTTC. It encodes CASSASRDRILDEQYF.

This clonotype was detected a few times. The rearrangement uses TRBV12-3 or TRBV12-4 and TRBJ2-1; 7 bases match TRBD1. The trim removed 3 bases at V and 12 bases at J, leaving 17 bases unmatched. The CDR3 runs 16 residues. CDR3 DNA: TGTGCCAGCAGTTTCCCTGGACAGGCTAGGGGGTTTAGGCAGTTCTTC. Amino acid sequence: CASSFPGQARGFRQFF.